A selection of T cell receptor beta chains follows, all from one sample in a study of cytomegalovirus exposure and HLA in healthy donors. This table comes from immunoSEQ multiplex PCR, and its TCRdb copy is limited to in-frame clones, with some not included. The table lists 150,000 to 200,000 clones, 79% of them singletons. Sequencing was carried out using PBMCs. The source is a woman aged 45-65 years in good health and CMV-seronegative. The CDR3 runs from the conserved cysteine through the conserved F or W. The D gene is left open where the match is weak. A row's size may be missing; if present it is once, few, many or a size class.

j_call d_call cdr3_length v_call clone_size cdr3_aa cdr3_nt
TRBJ2-5 TRBD2 14 TRBV6-5 NA CASSSGGGQETQYF TGTGCCAGCAGCTCGGGGGGGGGACAAGAGACCCAGTACTTC
TRBJ1-2 NA 14 TRBV30 NA CAWSPRGSYEGYTF TGTGCCTGGAGCCCAAGGGGGAGCTATGAGGGCTACACCTTC
TRBJ2-2 NA 13 TRBV19 NA CASRLSDTGELFF TGTGCCAGTAGACTTAGCGACACCGGGGAGCTGTTTTTT
TRBJ1-2 NA 14 TRBV4-1 NA CASSQDWSGYGYTF TGCGCCAGCAGCCAAGATTGGAGTGGATATGGCTACACCTTC
TRBJ2-5 TRBD2 16 TRBV7-8 once CASSFRLAGGIETQYF TGTGCCAGCAGCTTCCGGCTAGCGGGAGGGATCGAGACCCAGTACTTC
TRBJ2-5 TRBD2 14 TRBV11-2 NA CASSLVTGGETQYF TGTGCCAGCAGCTTAGTTACGGGGGGAGAGACCCAGTACTTC
TRBJ1-1 TRBD1 15 TRBV9 NA CASSATTGANTEAFF TGTGCCAGCAGCGCAACGACAGGGGCGAACACTGAAGCTTTCTTT
TRBJ1-1 TRBD1 15 TRBV28 NA CASSPRTGGDTEAFF TGTGCCAGCAGTCCTAGGACAGGGGGAGACACTGAAGCTTTCTTT
TRBJ2-1 NA 15 TRBV7-9 NA CASRLGAGRYNEQFF TGTGCCAGCAGGCTTGGGGCAGGCCGTTACAATGAGCAGTTCTTC
TRBJ2-1 NA 12 TRBV5-1 NA CASSPGTGEQFF TGCGCCAGCAGCCCAGGAACTGGTGAGCAGTTCTTC
TRBJ2-1 TRBD1 14 TRBV6-5 NA CASRPGQGDNEQFF TGTGCCAGCAGGCCGGGACAGGGTGACAATGAGCAGTTCTTC
TRBJ2-4 NA 14 TRBV6-5 once CASKGFGTKNIQYF TGTGCCAGCAAGGGCTTCGGGACCAAAAACATTCAGTACTTC
TRBJ1-6 NA 17 TRBV9 NA CASSVGEWGRGNSPLHF TGTGCCAGCAGCGTAGGGGAATGGGGGCGCGGGAATTCACCCCTCCACTTT
TRBJ2-3 NA 15 TRBV14 NA CASSQERIAADTQYF TGTGCCAGCAGCCAAGAGAGAATAGCAGCAGATACGCAGTATTTT
TRBJ2-7 TRBD2 17 TRBV9 NA CASSGRTGTSGVYEQYF TGTGCCAGCAGCGGTCGTACCGGGACTAGCGGGGTCTACGAGCAGTACTTC
TRBJ2-7 NA 15 TRBV7-9 NA CASSFGSLVPYEQYF TGTGCCAGCAGCTTTGGCTCTCTAGTGCCCTACGAGCAGTACTTC
TRBJ2-1 TRBD1 13 TRBV6-5 NA CASKSGGFNEQFF TGTGCCAGCAAGTCAGGGGGCTTCAATGAGCAGTTCTTC
TRBJ1-1 TRBD1 14 TRBV11-2 NA CASSLTGANTEAFF TGTGCCAGCAGCTTAACAGGGGCGAACACTGAAGCTTTCTTT
TRBJ2-6 NA 17 TRBV9 NA CASTPYAVNSGANVLTF TGTGCCAGCACCCCCTACGCCGTTAACTCTGGGGCCAACGTCCTGACTTTC
TRBJ2-7 TRBD2 16 TRBV29-1 NA CSVSPGLARQSYEQYF TGCAGCGTTTCTCCGGGACTAGCGAGGCAGTCCTACGAGCAGTACTTC
TRBJ2-3 TRBD2 16 TRBV11-3 NA CASSIGTSGTKDTQYF TGTGCCAGCAGCATCGGGACTAGCGGGACCAAAGATACGCAGTATTTT
TRBJ1-1 NA 15 TRBV6-5 few CASSYSKGRRTEAFF TGTGCCAGCAGTTACTCGAAAGGGAGGAGGACTGAAGCTTTCTTT
TRBJ2-2 TRBD2 17 TRBV28 NA CASSQNLGGRGSGELFF TGTGCCAGCAGTCAGAACTTGGGCGGGAGGGGCTCCGGGGAGCTGTTTTTT
TRBJ2-1 TRBD2 17 TRBV29-1 NA CSAREGLAGGRYNEQFF TGCAGCGCCCGTGAGGGACTAGCGGGAGGCCGCTACAATGAGCAGTTCTTC
TRBJ2-1 NA 14 TRBV6-1 NA CASKGGGAYNEQFF TGTGCCAGCAAGGGGGGGGGCGCTTACAATGAGCAGTTCTTC
TRBJ2-2 NA 14 TRBV6-6 NA CASSSQADTGELFF TGTGCCAGCAGTTCACAAGCGGACACCGGGGAGCTGTTTTTT
TRBJ2-7 TRBD1 15 TRBV27 NA CASSSPGQSSYEQYF TGTGCCAGCAGTTCCCCGGGACAGAGCTCCTACGAGCAGTACTTC
TRBJ2-3 NA 15 TRBV10-3 NA CAISESLGSTDTQYF TGTGCCATCAGTGAGTCGCTAGGCAGCACAGATACGCAGTATTTT
TRBJ1-4 NA 15 TRBV6-5 NA CASSLNRAPNEKLFF TGTGCCAGCAGTTTGAACAGGGCACCTAATGAAAAACTGTTTTTT
TRBJ2-5 NA 13 TRBV28 NA CASSPAGIETQYF TGTGCCAGCAGCCCGGCGGGGATTGAGACCCAGTACTTC
TRBJ2-7 TRBD2 13 TRBV19 NA CASSGLAGYEQYF TGTGCCAGTAGCGGACTAGCGGGGTACGAGCAGTACTTC
TRBJ2-1 TRBD2 16 TRBV9 NA CASSFLAGTAYNEQFF TGTGCCAGCAGCTTCCTAGCGGGAACTGCCTACAATGAGCAGTTCTTC
TRBJ1-4 NA 15 TRBV7-9 NA CASSSATGANEKLFF TGTGCCAGCAGTTCTGCAACCGGGGCTAATGAAAAACTGTTTTTT
TRBJ1-1 NA 14 TRBV4-1 NA CASSRRQENTEAFF TGCGCCAGCAGCCGCCGGCAGGAGAACACTGAAGCTTTCTTT
TRBJ1-2 NA 14 TRBV19 NA CASSIGQFNYGYTF TGTGCCAGTAGTATCGGACAGTTTAACTATGGCTACACCTTC
TRBJ2-7 NA 15 TRBV5-8 NA CASSIRVLASYEQYF TGTGCCAGCAGTATCAGGGTTTTAGCCTCCTACGAGCAGTACTTC
TRBJ1-4 NA 13 TRBV21-1 NA CASTRRTEEKLFF TGTGCCAGTACTAGACGAACGGAGGAAAAACTGTTTTTT
TRBJ2-3 TRBD2 15 TRBV5-4 few CASQREGDGGDTQYF TGTGCCAGCCAGAGGGAGGGCGACGGGGGAGATACGCAGTATTTT
TRBJ1-1 NA 13 TRBV19 NA CASSIDYDNRAFF TGTGCCAGTAGTATAGATTACGACAATAGAGCTTTCTTT
TRBJ1-3 NA 14 TRBV5-5 NA CASTPGSTGNTIYF TGTGCCAGCACCCCGGGTTCTACTGGAAACACCATATATTTT
TRBJ2-7 TRBD1 16 TRBV28 few CASRPVYRGGSYEQYF TGTGCCAGCAGACCCGTATACAGGGGCGGCTCCTACGAGCAGTACTTC
TRBJ2-3 NA 14 TRBV5-1 NA CASSFLGATDTQYF TGCGCCAGCAGCTTCTTGGGGGCCACAGATACGCAGTATTTT
TRBJ1-4 TRBD1 14 TRBV6-6 NA CASRRMGQGVKLFF TGTGCCAGCAGGAGAATGGGACAGGGGGTCAAACTGTTTTTT
TRBJ2-1 TRBD2 16 TRBV7-3 NA CASSLEGTSGRNEQFF TGTGCCAGCAGCTTAGAGGGGACTAGCGGGAGAAATGAGCAGTTCTTC
TRBJ2-2 TRBD2 18 TRBV5-4 NA CASSPPASGRVNTGELFF TGTGCCAGCAGCCCTCCGGCTAGCGGGAGGGTTAACACCGGGGAGCTGTTTTTT